There are a few counts of the clone carrying this T cell receptor (beta chain). The antigen is unknown. The sample belongs to a study of identical twins. Findings of the study overall: Fewer insertions were carried by abundant cord blood beta clonotypes, but none was seen in memory repertoires.

The donors were all healthy and Caucasian. The CDR3 has 16 amino acids. Trimming cost V 5 bases and J 1 base, with 17 bases left between them. CDR1 and CDR2 from the germline V gene are DFQATT and SNEGSKA (reference sequence). cDNA molecules carried unique molecular identifiers, and template switching added a universal primer site. Via MiXCR, TCRdb re-called the 5' RACE reads, giving one row per CDR3 protein. The sample comprises 570,000 or so distinct CDR3 sequences, more than 9% of which are singletons, and 3% rests with the top ten. These data also featured in a second study, about yellow fever vaccine responses in identical twins.

The source is a young woman in good health. Material: PBMCs. The chain is built from TRBV20-1 and TRBJ2-2; D is perhaps TRBD2 (6 bases). This chain's CDR3 is CSAPRTGEVNTGELFF. CDR3 coding DNA: TGCAGTGCTCCCCGAACGGGGGAGGTGAACACCGGGGAGCTGTTTTTT.